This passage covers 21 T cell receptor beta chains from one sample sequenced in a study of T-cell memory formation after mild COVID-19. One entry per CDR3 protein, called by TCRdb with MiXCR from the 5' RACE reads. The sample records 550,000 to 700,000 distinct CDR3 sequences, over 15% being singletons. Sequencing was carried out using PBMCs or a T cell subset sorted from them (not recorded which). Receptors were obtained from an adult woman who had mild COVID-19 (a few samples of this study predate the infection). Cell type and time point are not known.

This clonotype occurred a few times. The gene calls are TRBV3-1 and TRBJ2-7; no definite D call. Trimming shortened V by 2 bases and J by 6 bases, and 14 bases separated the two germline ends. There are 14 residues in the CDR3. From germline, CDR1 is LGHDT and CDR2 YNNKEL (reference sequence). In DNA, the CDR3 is TGTGCCAGCAGCCAAAGATTGCACGGTGGCGAGCAGTACTTC. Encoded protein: CASSQRLHGGEQYF.

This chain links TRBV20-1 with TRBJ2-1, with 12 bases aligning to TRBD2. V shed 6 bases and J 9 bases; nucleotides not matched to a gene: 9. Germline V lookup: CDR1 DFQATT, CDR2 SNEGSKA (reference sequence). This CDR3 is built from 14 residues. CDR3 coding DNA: TGCAGTGCGCCGTCTAGCGGGAGGGGCCCTGAGCAGTTCTTC. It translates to CSAPSSGRGPEQFF.

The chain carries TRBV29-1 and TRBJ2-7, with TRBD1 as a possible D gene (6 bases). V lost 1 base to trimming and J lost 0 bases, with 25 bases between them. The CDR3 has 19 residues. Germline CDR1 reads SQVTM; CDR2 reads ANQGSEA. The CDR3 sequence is CSVEVLPSPGHLSSYEQYF. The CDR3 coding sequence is TGCAGCGTTGAAGTCCTACCCTCCCCGGGACATCTTAGCTCCTACGAGCAGTACTTC.

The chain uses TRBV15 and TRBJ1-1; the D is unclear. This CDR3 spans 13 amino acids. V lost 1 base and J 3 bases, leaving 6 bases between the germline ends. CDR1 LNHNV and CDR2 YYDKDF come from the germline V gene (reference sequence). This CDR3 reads CATSRGEDTEAFF. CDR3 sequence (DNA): TGTGCCACCAGCAGAGGCGAGGACACTGAAGCTTTCTTT.

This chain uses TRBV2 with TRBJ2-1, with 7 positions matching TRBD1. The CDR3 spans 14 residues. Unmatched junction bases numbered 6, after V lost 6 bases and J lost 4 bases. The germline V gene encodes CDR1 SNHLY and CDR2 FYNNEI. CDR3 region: CASSGQAPYNEQFF. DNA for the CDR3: TGTGCCAGCAGCGGACAGGCGCCTTACAATGAGCAGTTCTTC.

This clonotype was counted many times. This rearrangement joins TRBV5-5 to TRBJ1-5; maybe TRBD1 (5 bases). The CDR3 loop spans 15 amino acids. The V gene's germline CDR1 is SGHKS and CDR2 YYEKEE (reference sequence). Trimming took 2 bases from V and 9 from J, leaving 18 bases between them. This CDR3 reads CASSLYRDSPRPQHF. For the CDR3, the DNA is TGTGCCAGCAGCTTATACCGGGACTCCCCCAGGCCCCAGCATTTT.

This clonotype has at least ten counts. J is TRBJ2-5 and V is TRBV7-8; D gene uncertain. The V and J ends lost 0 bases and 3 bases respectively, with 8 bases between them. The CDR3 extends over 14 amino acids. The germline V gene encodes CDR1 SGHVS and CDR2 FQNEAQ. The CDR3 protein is CASSLAGPEETQYF. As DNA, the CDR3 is TGTGCCAGCAGCTTAGCTGGGCCCGAAGAGACCCAGTACTTC.

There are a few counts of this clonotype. CDR3 bases: TGTGCCAGCAGCCTCCGCCATGGGGGCGACTCTGGAAACACCATATATTTT. This encodes CASSLRHGGDSGNTIYF. The chain recombines TRBV9 with TRBJ1-3; TRBD1 might be the D (6 bases). Germline CDR1 reads SGDLS; CDR2 reads YYNGEE. Trimming stripped 4 bases from V and 0 bases from J, with 17 bases between. This CDR3 is 17 amino acids long. Supplemented by reference TRBV9 and TRBJ1-3, the full variable domain reads DSGVTQTPKHLITATGQRVTLRCSPRSGDLSVYWYQQSLDQGLQFLIQYYNGEERAKGNILERFSAQQFPDLHSELNLSSLELGDSALYFCASSLRHGGDSGNTIYFGEGSWLTVV.

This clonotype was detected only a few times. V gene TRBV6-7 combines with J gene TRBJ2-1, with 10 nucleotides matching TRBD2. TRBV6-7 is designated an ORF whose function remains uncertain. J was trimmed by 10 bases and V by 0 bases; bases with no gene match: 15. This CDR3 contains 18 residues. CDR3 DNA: TGTGCCAGCAGTTACTCGATGGGTTGGGCTAGCGGGAGTGGGGAGCAGTTCTTC. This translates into CASSYSMGWASGSGEQFF.

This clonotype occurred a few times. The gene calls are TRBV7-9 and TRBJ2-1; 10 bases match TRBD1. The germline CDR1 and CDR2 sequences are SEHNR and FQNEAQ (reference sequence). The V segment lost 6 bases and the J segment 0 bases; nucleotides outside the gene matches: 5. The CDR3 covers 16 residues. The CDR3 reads CASRSGTGDSYNEQFF. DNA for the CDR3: TGTGCCAGCAGGTCCGGGACAGGGGACTCCTACAATGAGCAGTTCTTC.

CDR3 residues: CASSHWEGTFQETQYF. CDR3 nucleotides: TGTGCCAGCTCCCACTGGGAGGGTACTTTCCAAGAGACCCAGTACTTC. This chain uses TRBV11-1 with TRBJ2-5, with TRBD2 identical over 7 bases. Germline CDR1 is SGHAT and CDR2 is FQDESV (reference sequence). V was pared by 8 bases and J by 1 base, with 13 bases of the junction left unmatched. The CDR3 runs 16 residues.

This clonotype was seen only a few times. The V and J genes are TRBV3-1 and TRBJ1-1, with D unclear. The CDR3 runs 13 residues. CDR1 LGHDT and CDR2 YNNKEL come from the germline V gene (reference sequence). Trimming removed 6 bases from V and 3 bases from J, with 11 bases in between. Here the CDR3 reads CASRQDRYTEAFF. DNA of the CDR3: TGTGCCAGCAGGCAGGACCGGTACACTGAAGCTTTCTTT.

CDR3 protein: CASSPLLSHGYTF. The CDR3 bases are TGTGCCAGCAGTCCCCTCCTCTCGCATGGCTACACCTTC. This chain joins TRBV28 and TRBJ1-2; no clear D gene. V shed 5 bases and J shed 6 bases, with 13 bases lying between them. Looked up from germline, CDR1 is MDHEN and CDR2 is SYDVKM. The CDR3 loop spans 13 amino acids.

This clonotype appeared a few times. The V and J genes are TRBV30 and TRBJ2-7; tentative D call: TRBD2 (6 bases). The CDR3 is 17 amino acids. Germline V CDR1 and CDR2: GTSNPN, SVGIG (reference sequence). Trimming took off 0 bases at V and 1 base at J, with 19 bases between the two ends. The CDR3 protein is CAWSVRKMEGRSYEQYF. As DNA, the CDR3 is TGTGCCTGGAGTGTACGGAAAATGGAGGGGCGTTCCTACGAGCAGTACTTC. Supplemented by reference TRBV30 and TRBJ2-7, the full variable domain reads SQTIHQWPATLVQPVGSPLSLECTVEGTSNPNLYWYRQAAGRGLQLLFYSVGIGQISSEVPQNLSASRPQDRQFILSSKKLLLSDSGFYLCAWSVRKMEGRSYEQYFGPGTRLTVT.

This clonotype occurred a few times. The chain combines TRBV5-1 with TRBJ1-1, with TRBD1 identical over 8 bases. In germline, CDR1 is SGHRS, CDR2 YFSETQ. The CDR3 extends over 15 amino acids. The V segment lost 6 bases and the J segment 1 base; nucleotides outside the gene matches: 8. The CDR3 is CASKALGTGNTEAFF. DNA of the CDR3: TGCGCCAGCAAGGCCTTAGGGACAGGGAACACTGAAGCTTTCTTT.

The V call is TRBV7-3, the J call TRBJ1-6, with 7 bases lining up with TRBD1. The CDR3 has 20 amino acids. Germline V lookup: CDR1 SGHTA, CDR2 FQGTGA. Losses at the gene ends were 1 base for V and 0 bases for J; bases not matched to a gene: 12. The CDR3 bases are TGTGCCAGCAGCTTAATAGGGGGCATCCCCCGGAGCTCCTATAATTCACCCCTCCACTTT. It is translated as CASSLIGGIPRSSYNSPLHF. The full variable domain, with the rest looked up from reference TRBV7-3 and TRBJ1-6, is GAGVSQTPSNKVTEKGKYVELRCDPISGHTALYWYRQSLGQGPEFLIYFQGTGAADDSGLPNDRFFAVRPEGSVSTLKIQRTERGDSAVYLCASSLIGGIPRSSYNSPLHFGNGTRLTVT.

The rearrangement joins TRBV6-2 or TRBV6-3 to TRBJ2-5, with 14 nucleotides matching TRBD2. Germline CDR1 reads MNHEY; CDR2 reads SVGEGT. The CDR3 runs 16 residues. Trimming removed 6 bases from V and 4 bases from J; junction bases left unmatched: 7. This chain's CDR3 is CASSHGLAGGIETQYF. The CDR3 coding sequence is TGTGCCAGCAGCCACGGACTAGCGGGAGGTATAGAGACCCAGTACTTC.

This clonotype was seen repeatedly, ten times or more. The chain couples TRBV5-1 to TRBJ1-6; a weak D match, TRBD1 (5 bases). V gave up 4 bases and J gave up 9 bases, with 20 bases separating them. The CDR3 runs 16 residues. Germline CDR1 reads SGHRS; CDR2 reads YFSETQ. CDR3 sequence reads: CASSQTTVPSGSPLHF. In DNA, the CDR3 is TGCGCCAGCAGCCAGACGACAGTCCCGAGCGGTTCACCCCTCCACTTT. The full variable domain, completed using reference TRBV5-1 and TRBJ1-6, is KAGVTQTPRYLIKTRGQQVTLSCSPISGHRSVSWYQQTPGQGLQFLFEYFSETQRNKGNFPGRFSGRQFSNSRSEMNVSTLELGDSALYLCASSQTTVPSGSPLHFGNGTRLTVT.

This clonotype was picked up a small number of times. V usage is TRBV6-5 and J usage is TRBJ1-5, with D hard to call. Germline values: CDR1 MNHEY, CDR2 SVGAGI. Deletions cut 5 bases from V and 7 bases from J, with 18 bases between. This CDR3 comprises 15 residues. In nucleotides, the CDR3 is TGTGCCAGCAGTGAGCATCGGGTTTGGAAACAGCCCCAGCATTTT. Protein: CASSEHRVWKQPQHF.

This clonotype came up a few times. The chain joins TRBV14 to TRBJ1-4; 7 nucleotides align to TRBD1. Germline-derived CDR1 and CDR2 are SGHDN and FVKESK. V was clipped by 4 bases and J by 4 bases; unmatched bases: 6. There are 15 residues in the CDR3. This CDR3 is CASSRRTGLNEKLFF. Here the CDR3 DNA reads TGTGCCAGCAGCCGACGGACAGGACTTAATGAAAAACTGTTTTTT.

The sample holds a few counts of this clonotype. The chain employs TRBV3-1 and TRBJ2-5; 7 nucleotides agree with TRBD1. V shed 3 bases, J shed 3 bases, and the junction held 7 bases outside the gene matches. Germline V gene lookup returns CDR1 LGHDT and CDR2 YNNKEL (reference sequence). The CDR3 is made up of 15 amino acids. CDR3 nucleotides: TGTGCCAGCAGCCATAGACAGGGCGGAGAAGAGACCCAGTACTTC. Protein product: CASSHRQGGEETQYF.